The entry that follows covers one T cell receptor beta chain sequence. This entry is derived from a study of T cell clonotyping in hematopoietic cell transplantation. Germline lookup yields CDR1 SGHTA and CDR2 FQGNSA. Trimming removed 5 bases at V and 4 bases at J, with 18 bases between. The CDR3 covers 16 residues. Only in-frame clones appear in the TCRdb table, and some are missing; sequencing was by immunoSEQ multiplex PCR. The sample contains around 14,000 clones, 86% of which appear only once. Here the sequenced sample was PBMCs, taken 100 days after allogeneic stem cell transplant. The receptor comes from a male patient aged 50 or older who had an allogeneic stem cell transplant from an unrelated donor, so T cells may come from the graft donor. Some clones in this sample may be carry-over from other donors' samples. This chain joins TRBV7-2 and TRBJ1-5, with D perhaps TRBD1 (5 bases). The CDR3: CASSPPGRGINQPQHF. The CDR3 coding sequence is TGTGCCAGCAGCCCCCCGGGGCGCGGTATAAATCAGCCCCAGCATTTT.